These T cell receptor beta chains were read from a single sample in a study of T cell responses to AZD1222 COVID-19 vaccine. Sequencing was performed with immunoSEQ multiplex PCR; in TCRdb, only in-frame clones are kept and a portion is missing. In the table there are about 170,000 clones, over 85% of which are singletons. Sequenced here: peripheral blood, sampled on day 0 of AZD1222 vaccination. Every receptor here comes from an adult in good health. CDR3s include the opening cysteine and the closing phenylalanine or tryptophan. Fields, in order: D gene, V gene, clone size, J gene, CDR3 DNA, CDR3 protein. A D gene is named only where the DNA matches it firmly. The size field is filled for only some rows; it gives once, few, many or a size class.

D: TRBD1; V: TRBV5-1; size: -; J: TRBJ1-2; DNA: TGCGCCAGCAAACAGGGGGCTTGGTATGGCTACACCTTC; CDR3: CASKQGAWYGYTF
D: TRBD1; V: TRBV20-1; size: -; J: TRBJ1-2; DNA: TGCAGTGCTAGTCAGGGGGCGGGTGGCTACACCTTC; CDR3: CSASQGAGGYTF
D: -; V: TRBV7-9; size: -; J: TRBJ2-1; DNA: TGTGCCAGCCGCGCGGGGCAGGGGCCCAATGAGCAGTTCTTC; CDR3: CASRAGQGPNEQFF
D: -; V: TRBV6-2/TRBV6-3; size: -; J: TRBJ1-5; DNA: TGTGCCAGCAGTTACGGGGCAGGGCATCAGCCCCAGCATTTT; CDR3: CASSYGAGHQPQHF
D: TRBD2; V: TRBV11-2; size: -; J: TRBJ2-7; DNA: TGTGCCAGCAGGCACACTAGCGGGGGACCCTACGAGCAGTACTTC; CDR3: CASRHTSGGPYEQYF
D: -; V: TRBV6-2/TRBV6-3; size: -; J: TRBJ1-2; DNA: TGTGCCAGCAGTTACTCGATTCGCGTCAGCGTCTATGGCTACACCTTC; CDR3: CASSYSIRVSVYGYTF
D: -; V: TRBV5-6; size: -; J: TRBJ1-1; DNA: TGTGCCAGCAGCTTACCGACAGGAAGGGGCACTGAAGCTTTCTTT; CDR3: CASSLPTGRGTEAFF
D: -; V: TRBV18; size: -; J: TRBJ1-1; DNA: TGTGCCAGCTCACCGGGGACTAACACTGAAGCTTTCTTT; CDR3: CASSPGTNTEAFF
D: -; V: TRBV19; size: once; J: TRBJ1-1; DNA: TGTGCCAGTAGCCCTTGGGGGTCCAACACTGAAGCTTTCTTT; CDR3: CASSPWGSNTEAFF
D: -; V: TRBV19; size: -; J: TRBJ1-1; DNA: TGTGCCAGTAGTATAGGGGCTTACACTGAAGCTTTCTTT; CDR3: CASSIGAYTEAFF
D: TRBD2; V: TRBV7-3; size: -; J: TRBJ2-1; DNA: TGTGCCAGCAGCCCCGGACTAGCGGACAATGAGCAGTTCTTC; CDR3: CASSPGLADNEQFF
D: -; V: TRBV18; size: -; J: TRBJ1-2; DNA: TGTGCCAGCTCACCGGGGAACTATGGCTACACCTTC; CDR3: CASSPGNYGYTF
D: -; V: TRBV18; size: -; J: TRBJ2-7; DNA: TGTGCCAGCACCCCACTTCTCTCCTACGAGCAGTACTTC; CDR3: CASTPLLSYEQYF
D: -; V: TRBV7-2; size: few; J: TRBJ1-5; DNA: TGTGCCAGCAGCTTTAGCAATCAGCCCCAGCATTTT; CDR3: CASSFSNQPQHF
D: TRBD2; V: TRBV19; size: -; J: TRBJ2-1; DNA: TGTGCCAGTAGTCGGCTAGCGGATAGCTCCTACAATGAGCAGTTCTTC; CDR3: CASSRLADSSYNEQFF
D: -; V: TRBV5-1; size: -; J: TRBJ1-6; DNA: TGCGCCAGCAGCTCCCTCTCCTATAATTCACCCCTCCACTTT; CDR3: CASSSLSYNSPLHF
D: -; V: TRBV27; size: -; J: TRBJ2-3; DNA: TGTGCCAGCAGTTTAGGTAGGGGAGATACGCAGTATTTT; CDR3: CASSLGRGDTQYF
D: TRBD2; V: TRBV24-1; size: -; J: TRBJ2-5; DNA: TGTGCCACCAGTGATGGGGTTAGCGGGAGGAGTGAGACCCAGTACTTC; CDR3: CATSDGVSGRSETQYF
D: -; V: TRBV7-9; size: once; J: TRBJ1-1; DNA: TGTGCCAGCAGCCATTCGGACGTACCAGCCTTGCGAGCTTTCTTT; CDR3: CASSHSDVPALRAFF
D: -; V: TRBV7-2; size: -; J: TRBJ1-2; DNA: TGTGCCAGCAGGAACCTGGGGCCCTATGGCTACACCTTC; CDR3: CASRNLGPYGYTF
D: -; V: TRBV5-4; size: -; J: TRBJ1-6; DNA: TGTGCCAGCAGCTTCGGGGGCCTGATCAATTCACCCCTCCACTTT; CDR3: CASSFGGLINSPLHF
D: TRBD2; V: TRBV5-1; size: -; J: TRBJ2-3; DNA: TGCGCCAGCAGCTTTACTAGCGGGGGGGCAACAGATACGCAGTATTTT; CDR3: CASSFTSGGATDTQYF
D: TRBD1; V: TRBV2; size: -; J: TRBJ2-6; DNA: TGTGCCACGGGTCGACAGGGGGCTGGGGCCAACGTCCTGACTTTC; CDR3: CATGRQGAGANVLTF
D: TRBD1; V: TRBV7-3; size: -; J: TRBJ2-7; DNA: TGTGCCAGCAGCTTATACTACAGGGGGGCCTACGAGCAGTACTTC; CDR3: CASSLYYRGAYEQYF
D: TRBD2; V: TRBV10-2; size: -; J: TRBJ2-1; DNA: TGCGCCAGCAGGGATAGCGGGGCCTCCTACAATGAGCAGTTCTTC; CDR3: CASRDSGASYNEQFF
D: -; V: TRBV24-1; size: -; J: TRBJ2-2; DNA: TGTGCCACCAGTGATTTGGGCAGGGGTCGGACCGGGGAGCTGTTTTTT; CDR3: CATSDLGRGRTGELFF
D: -; V: TRBV27; size: once; J: TRBJ2-1; DNA: TGTGCCAGCAGTTCCCTCGTCGGTTACAATGAGCAGTTCTTC; CDR3: CASSSLVGYNEQFF
D: -; V: TRBV30; size: -; J: TRBJ1-5; DNA: TGTGCCTGGAGTGTACTTACAGCTAGCAATCAGCCCCAGCATTTT; CDR3: CAWSVLTASNQPQHF
D: -; V: TRBV7-9; size: -; J: TRBJ2-5; DNA: TGTGCCAGCAGCTTTATGGGCGGCATCCAAGAGACCCAGTACTTC; CDR3: CASSFMGGIQETQYF
D: -; V: TRBV19; size: -; J: TRBJ1-3; DNA: TGTGCCAGTAGTATATTGAGCCACTCTGGAAACACCATATATTTT; CDR3: CASSILSHSGNTIYF
D: -; V: TRBV6-4; size: -; J: TRBJ1-2; DNA: TGTGCCAGCAGTGAGTCACAGGGATCCGTCCATGGCTACACCTTC; CDR3: CASSESQGSVHGYTF
D: -; V: TRBV6-5; size: -; J: TRBJ2-3; DNA: TGTGCCAGCAGCACCCGGACCGTATGGGATACGCAGTATTTT; CDR3: CASSTRTVWDTQYF
D: TRBD1; V: TRBV4-2; size: -; J: TRBJ1-4; DNA: TGTGCCAGCCAACCGACAGGGTCTGATGAAAAACTGTTTTTT; CDR3: CASQPTGSDEKLFF
D: -; V: TRBV28; size: -; J: TRBJ1-4; DNA: TGTGCCAGCAGTTTAACAACGAGAGGGGAGAATGAAAAACTGTTTTTT; CDR3: CASSLTTRGENEKLFF
D: -; V: TRBV3-1/TRBV3-2; size: -; J: TRBJ2-3; DNA: TGTGCCAGCAGCATCAGCACAGATACGCAGTATTTT; CDR3: CASSISTDTQYF
D: -; V: TRBV5-8; size: -; J: TRBJ1-1; DNA: TGTGCCAGCAGCTCCTTTCCCGGCGTTGAAGCTTTCTTT; CDR3: CASSSFPGVEAFF
D: TRBD1; V: TRBV3-1/TRBV3-2; size: -; J: TRBJ2-7; DNA: TGTGCCAGCAGCCGACAGGGGGTCAGTAACGAGCAGTACTTC; CDR3: CASSRQGVSNEQYF
D: -; V: TRBV5-1; size: -; J: TRBJ1-1; DNA: TGCGCCAGCAGTTGGGGACCGAGGGACACTGAAGCTTTCTTT; CDR3: CASSWGPRDTEAFF